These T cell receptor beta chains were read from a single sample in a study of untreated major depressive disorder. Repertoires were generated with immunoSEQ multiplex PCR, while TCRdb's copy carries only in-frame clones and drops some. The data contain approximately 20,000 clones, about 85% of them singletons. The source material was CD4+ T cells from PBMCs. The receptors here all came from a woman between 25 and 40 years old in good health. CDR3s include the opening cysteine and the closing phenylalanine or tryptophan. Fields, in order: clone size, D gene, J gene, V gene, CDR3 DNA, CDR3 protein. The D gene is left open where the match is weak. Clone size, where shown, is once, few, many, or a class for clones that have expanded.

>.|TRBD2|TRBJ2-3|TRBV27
TGTGCCAGCAGTGGTGGACTAGTCGGCACAGATACGCAGTATTTT
CASSGGLVGTDTQYF
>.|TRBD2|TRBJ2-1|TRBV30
TGTGCCTGGAGACAACAAAGGGAGGGACGAAAGTTCTTC
CAWRQQREGRKFF
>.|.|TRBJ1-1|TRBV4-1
TGCGCCAGCAGCCTCCATTCCTTGAACACTGAAGCTTTCTTT
CASSLHSLNTEAFF
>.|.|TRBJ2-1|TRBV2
TGTGCCAGCGGTAACCGGAATTCTTACAATGAGCAGTTCTTC
CASGNRNSYNEQFF
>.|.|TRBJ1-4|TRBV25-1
TGTGCCAGCAGTGACTGGGCAATCGGTGAAAAACTGTTTTTT
CASSDWAIGEKLFF
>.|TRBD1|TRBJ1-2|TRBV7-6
TGTGCCAGCAGCTTAGGGCAGGGGGCCTATGGCTACACCTTC
CASSLGQGAYGYTF
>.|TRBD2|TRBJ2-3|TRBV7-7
TGTGCCAGCAGCTTAGAAGGGACTAGATCAGATACGCAGTATTTT
CASSLEGTRSDTQYF
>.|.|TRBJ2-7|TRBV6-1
TGTGCCAGCAGGGTTGGGCGGGACACCTACGAGCAGTACTTC
CASRVGRDTYEQYF
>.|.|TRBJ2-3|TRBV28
TGTGGCAAAGGAGGTTTAACAGATACGCAGTATTTT
CGKGGLTDTQYF
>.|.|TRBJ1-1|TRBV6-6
TGTGCCAGCAGTTCCGGAACCGACACTGAAGCTTTCTTT
CASSSGTDTEAFF
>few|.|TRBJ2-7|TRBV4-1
TGCGCCAGCAGCCAAGGCCCGGGGATGTGGGAGCAGTACTTC
CASSQGPGMWEQYF
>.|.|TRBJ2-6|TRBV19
TGTGCCAGTAGTATACAGTCTGGGGCCAACGTCCTGACTTTC
CASSIQSGANVLTF
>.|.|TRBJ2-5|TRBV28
TGTGCCAGCAGTTCCTCTCCCCAGCGCTCCCGGTACTTC
CASSSSPQRSRYF
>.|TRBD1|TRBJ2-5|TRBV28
TGTGCCAGCGAGACAGGGAAAGAGACCCAGTACTTC
CASETGKETQYF
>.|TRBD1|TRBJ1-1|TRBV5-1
TGCGCCAGCAGCCTGGGACAGGGGGCCACTGAAGCTTTCTTT
CASSLGQGATEAFF
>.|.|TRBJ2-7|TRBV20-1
TGCAGTGTGCCAACCGTACCCGAGCAGTACTTC
CSVPTVPEQYF
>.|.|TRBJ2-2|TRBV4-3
TGCGCCAGCAGCCAAGAATCCCTAGCGATGAACACCGGGGAGCTGTTTTTT
CASSQESLAMNTGELFF
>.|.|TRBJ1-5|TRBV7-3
TGTGCCAGCAGCCCTGACACCAATCAGCCCCAGCATTTT
CASSPDTNQPQHF
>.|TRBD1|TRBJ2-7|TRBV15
TGTGCCACCAGCAGAGATCGGGGACAGGGGGGCGAGCAGTACTTC
CATSRDRGQGGEQYF
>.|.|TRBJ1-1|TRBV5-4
TGTGCCAGCAGCCGTCAGTGGGGCACTGAAGCTTTCTTT
CASSRQWGTEAFF
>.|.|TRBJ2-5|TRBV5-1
TGCGCCAGCAGCCTCCTCCAAGAGACCCAGTACTTC
CASSLLQETQYF
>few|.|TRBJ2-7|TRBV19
TGTGCCAGTAGTATCGGCAGCTCCTACGAGCAGTACTTC
CASSIGSSYEQYF
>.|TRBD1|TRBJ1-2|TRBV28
TGTGCCAGCAGTGTCACAGGGGGAAACTATGGCTACACCTTC
CASSVTGGNYGYTF
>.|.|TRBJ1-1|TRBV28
TGTGCCAGCAGGAGAGCCATGAACACTGAAGCTTTCTTT
CASRRAMNTEAFF
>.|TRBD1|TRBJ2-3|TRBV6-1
TGTGCCAGCAACAACGGACAGGGACCAGATACGCAGTATTTT
CASNNGQGPDTQYF
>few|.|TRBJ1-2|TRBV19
TGTGCCAGTACACGGGGCTCTGGCTACACCTTC
CASTRGSGYTF
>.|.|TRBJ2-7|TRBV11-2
TGTGCCAGCAGCTTAGAGCACGGACCCTACGAGCAGTACTTC
CASSLEHGPYEQYF
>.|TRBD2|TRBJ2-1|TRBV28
TGTGCCAGTTCGGGGCGGGAGTTCTTGGATGAGCAGTTCTTC
CASSGREFLDEQFF
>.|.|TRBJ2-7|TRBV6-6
TGTGCCAGCAGTAACCGCAGGGACGAGCAGTACTTC
CASSNRRDEQYF
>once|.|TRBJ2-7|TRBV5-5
TGTGCCAGCAGCTTGGAGGACTACGAGCAGTACTTC
CASSLEDYEQYF
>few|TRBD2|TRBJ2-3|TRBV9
TGTGCCAGCAGCGAGAGGGTAGCGGGAGGTAACACAGATACGCAGTATTTT
CASSERVAGGNTDTQYF
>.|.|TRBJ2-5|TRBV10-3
TGTGCCATCAGTGAAGGGGACGGTCGAGAAGAGACCCAGTACTTC
CAISEGDGREETQYF
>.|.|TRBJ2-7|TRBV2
TGTGCCAGCAGTACCTCCGAGGACAGACCGCGCTACGAGCAGTACTTC
CASSTSEDRPRYEQYF
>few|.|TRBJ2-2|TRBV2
TGTGCCAGCCAAGGAAACACCGGGGAGCTGTTTTTT
CASQGNTGELFF
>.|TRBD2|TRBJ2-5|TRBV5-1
TGCGCCAGCGTCCGAGAAGCGGGGCAAGAGACCCAGTACTTC
CASVREAGQETQYF
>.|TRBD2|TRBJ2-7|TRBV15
TGTGCCACCAGCAGAGAGGTCCCGGGACTAGCGACCTACGAGCAGTACTTC
CATSREVPGLATYEQYF
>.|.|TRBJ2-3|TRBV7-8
TGTGCCAGCAGCTTAGACAGGGCGGGCACAGATACGCAGTATTTT
CASSLDRAGTDTQYF
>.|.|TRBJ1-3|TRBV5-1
TGCGCCAGCAGCGTAAGCTCTGGAAACACCATATATTTT
CASSVSSGNTIYF
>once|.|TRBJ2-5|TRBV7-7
TGTGCCAGCAGCTTAGACAGAGAGACCCAGTACTTC
CASSLDRETQYF
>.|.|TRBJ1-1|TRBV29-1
TGCAGCGTGAAACTTCTGAACACTGAAGCTTTCTTT
CSVKLLNTEAFF
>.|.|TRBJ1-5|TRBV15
TGTGCCACCAGCAGGGGCGATAGCAATCAGCCCCAGCATTTT
CATSRGDSNQPQHF
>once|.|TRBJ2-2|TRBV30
TGTGCCTGGAGTGGCGGAGTACGGACCGGGGAGCTGTTTTTT
CAWSGGVRTGELFF
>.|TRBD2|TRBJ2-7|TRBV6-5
TGTGCCAGCAGTTACTCGAGTCCCGCGGGGGGCTACGAGCAGTACTTC
CASSYSSPAGGYEQYF
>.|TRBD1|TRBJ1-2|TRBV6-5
TGTGCCAGCAGTTCAGGGGGTGTTAACTATGGCTACACCTTC
CASSSGGVNYGYTF
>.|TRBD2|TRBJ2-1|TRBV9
TGTGCCAGCAGCTCCAAGACTAGCGGAGCCTACAATGAGCAGTTCTTC
CASSSKTSGAYNEQFF
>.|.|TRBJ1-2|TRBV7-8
TGTGCCAGCAGCTTACAGGGAAGGGGCTACACCTTC
CASSLQGRGYTF
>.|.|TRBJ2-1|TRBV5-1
TGCGCCAGCAGCTTTCGGGACGCCGGGGGTTACAATGAGCAGTTCTTC
CASSFRDAGGYNEQFF
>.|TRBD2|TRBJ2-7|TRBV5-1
TGCGCCAGCAGCCCCGGGACTAGCGTCTACGAGCAGTACTTC
CASSPGTSVYEQYF
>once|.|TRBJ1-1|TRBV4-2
TGTGCCAGCAGCCAAGCTAGGACGGGGGGGACTGAAGCTTTCTTT
CASSQARTGGTEAFF
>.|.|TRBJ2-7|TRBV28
TGTGCCAGCAGGAGGGCCGGGTACGAGCAGTACTTC
CASRRAGYEQYF
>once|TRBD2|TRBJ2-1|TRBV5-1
TGCGCCAGCAGTTGGACTAGCGGGAGGCCCTACAATGAGCAGTTCTTC
CASSWTSGRPYNEQFF
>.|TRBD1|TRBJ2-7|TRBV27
TGTGCCAGCAGTTCAAAACAGGGGTACGAGCAGTACTTC
CASSSKQGYEQYF
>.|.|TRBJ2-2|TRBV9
TGTGCCAGCGCGCGGACAGTGAACACCGGGGAGCTGTTTTTT
CASARTVNTGELFF